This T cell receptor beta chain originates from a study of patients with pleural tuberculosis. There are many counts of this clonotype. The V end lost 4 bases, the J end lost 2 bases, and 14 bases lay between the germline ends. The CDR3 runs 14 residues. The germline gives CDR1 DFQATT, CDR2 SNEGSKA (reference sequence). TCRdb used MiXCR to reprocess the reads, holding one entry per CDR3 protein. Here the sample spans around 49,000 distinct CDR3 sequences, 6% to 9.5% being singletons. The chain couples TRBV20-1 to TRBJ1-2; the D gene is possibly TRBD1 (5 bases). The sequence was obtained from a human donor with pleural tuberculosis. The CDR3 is CSAKMGDGNYGYTF. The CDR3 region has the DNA TGCAGTGCTAAGATGGGGGACGGAAACTATGGCTACACCTTC.